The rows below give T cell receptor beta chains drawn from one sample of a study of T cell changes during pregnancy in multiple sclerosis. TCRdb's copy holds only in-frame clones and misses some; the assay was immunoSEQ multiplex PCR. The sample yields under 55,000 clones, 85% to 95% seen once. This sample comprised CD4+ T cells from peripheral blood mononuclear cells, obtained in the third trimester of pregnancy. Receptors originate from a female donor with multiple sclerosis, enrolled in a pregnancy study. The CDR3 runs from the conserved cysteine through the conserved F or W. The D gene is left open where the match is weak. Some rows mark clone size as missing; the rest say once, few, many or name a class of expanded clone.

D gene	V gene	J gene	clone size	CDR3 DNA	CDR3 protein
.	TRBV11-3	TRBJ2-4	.	TGTGCCAGCAGCTTAGGATTAGGGACTCAAGGGGCGAACATTCAGTACTTC	CASSLGLGTQGANIQYF
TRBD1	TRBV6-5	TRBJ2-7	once	TGTGCCAGCAGGAGACAGGGGACGATCTACGAGCAGTACTTC	CASRRQGTIYEQYF
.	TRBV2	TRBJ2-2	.	TGTGCCAGCAGTAAAAGGCAGGGGGAGGCCGGGGAGCTGTTTTTT	CASSKRQGEAGELFF
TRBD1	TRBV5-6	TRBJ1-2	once	TGTGCCAGCAGCTTGCCGACAGGGGTCATTAACTATGGCTACACCTTC	CASSLPTGVINYGYTF
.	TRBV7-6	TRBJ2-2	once	TGTGCCAGCAGCTTAGCGCGCGGGGAGCTGTTTTTT	CASSLARGELFF
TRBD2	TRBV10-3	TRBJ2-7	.	TGTGCCATCAGTGATGGGGGGGGTCAAAACGAGCAGTACTTC	CAISDGGGQNEQYF
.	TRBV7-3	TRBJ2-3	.	TGTGCCAGCAGCCGTCGTGGGCTCGCCGGCACAGATACGCAGTATTTT	CASSRRGLAGTDTQYF
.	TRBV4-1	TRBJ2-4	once	TGCGCCAGCAGCCAAGCCGCAGGGTCGAACATTCAGTACTTC	CASSQAAGSNIQYF
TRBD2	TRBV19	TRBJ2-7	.	TGTGCCAGTAGTACTAGCGGGGGCTCCTACGAGCAGTACTTC	CASSTSGGSYEQYF
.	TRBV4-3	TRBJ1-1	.	TGCGCCAGCAGCCAAGAAGCGGGGAACACTGAAGCTTTCTTT	CASSQEAGNTEAFF
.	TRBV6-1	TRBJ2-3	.	TGTGCCAGCACTGAGCGAGGCACAGATACGCAGTATTTT	CASTERGTDTQYF
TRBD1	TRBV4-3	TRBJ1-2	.	TGCGCCAGCAGCCAAGCTACAGGGGGCGTCTATGGCTACACCTTC	CASSQATGGVYGYTF
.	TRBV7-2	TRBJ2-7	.	TGTGCCAGCAGCGACGAGGGGGGGGTGTTCGAGCAGTACTTC	CASSDEGGVFEQYF
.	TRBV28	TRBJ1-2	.	TGTGCCAGCAGTTTGACAGCTCTCTATGGCTACACCTTC	CASSLTALYGYTF
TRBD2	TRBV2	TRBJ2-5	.	TGTGCCAGCAGTGTGGGACTAGCGGGGGCGGGGACCCAGTACTTC	CASSVGLAGAGTQYF
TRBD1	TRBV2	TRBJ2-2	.	TGTGCCAGCAGTGAGCGAGGGGGCGAAGGGACCGGGGAGCTGTTTTTT	CASSERGGEGTGELFF
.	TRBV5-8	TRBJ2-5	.	TGTGCCAGCAGCTTTGCGGGGAAGAGGGTAGAGACCCAGTACTTC	CASSFAGKRVETQYF
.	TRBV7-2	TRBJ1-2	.	TGTGCCAGCAGCGCAACAGGGAACTATGGCTACACCTTC	CASSATGNYGYTF
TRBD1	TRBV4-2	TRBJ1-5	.	TGTGCCAGCAGCCAAGATTGGGGACAGCCCCTAGGCTACAATCAGCCCCAGCATTTT	CASSQDWGQPLGYNQPQHF
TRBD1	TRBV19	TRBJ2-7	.	TGTGCCAGTAGTTTATCAGGGGGCTCCTACGAGCAGTACTTC	CASSLSGGSYEQYF
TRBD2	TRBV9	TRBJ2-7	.	TGTGCCAGCAGCAGAGGAGGCGGACTAGCGGCCTACGAGCAGTACTTC	CASSRGGGLAAYEQYF
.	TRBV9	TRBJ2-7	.	TGTGCCAGCAGCGCCCAGGTTAACTCCTACGAGCAGTACTTC	CASSAQVNSYEQYF
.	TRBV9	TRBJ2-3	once	TGTGCCAGCACCGTGGTAGGGGCTGACACAGATACGCAGTATTTT	CASTVVGADTDTQYF
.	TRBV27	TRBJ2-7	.	TGTGCCAGCAGTCAAAAAACCCCCAGAGGGTCCGAGCAGTACTTC	CASSQKTPRGSEQYF
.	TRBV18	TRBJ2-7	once	TGTGCCAGCTCACCCCCACGGACTTCCTACGAGCAGTACTTC	CASSPPRTSYEQYF
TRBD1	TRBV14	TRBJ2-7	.	TGTGCCAGCAGCCGACGACCGGGGACAGGATACGAGCAGTACTTC	CASSRRPGTGYEQYF
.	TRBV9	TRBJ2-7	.	TGTGCCAGCAGCGCGGGGACACACAACTACGAGCAGTACTTC	CASSAGTHNYEQYF
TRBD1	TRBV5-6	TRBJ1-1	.	TGTGCCAGCAGGCAGACAGGGGCGGGGGAAGCTTTCTTT	CASRQTGAGEAFF
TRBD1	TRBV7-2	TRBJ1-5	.	TGTGCCAGCAGCCTTGTGACAGGGTCCAATCAGCCCCAGCATTTT	CASSLVTGSNQPQHF
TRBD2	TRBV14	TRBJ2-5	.	TGTGCCAGCAGCCAAGATCGTTCTAGCGGATTCCAAGAGACCCAGTACTTC	CASSQDRSSGFQETQYF
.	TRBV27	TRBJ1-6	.	TGTGCCAGCTCGACTCCCGCGGGGTACAATTCACCCCTCCACTTT	CASSTPAGYNSPLHF
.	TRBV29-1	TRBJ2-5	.	TGCAGCGTCGCCACCCAGAGGGCCACTGCCTATAAGGAGACCCAGTACTTC	CSVATQRATAYKETQYF
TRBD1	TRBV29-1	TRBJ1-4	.	TGCAGCACCACAGGGGGCGGGTGGAACGAAAAACTGTTTTTT	CSTTGGGWNEKLFF
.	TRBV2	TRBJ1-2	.	TGTGCCAGCAGCCCAGGTCCCCCAATGAATGGCTACACCTTC	CASSPGPPMNGYTF
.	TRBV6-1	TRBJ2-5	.	TGTGCCAGCTCGCTCCCGGGGGACGGACAAGAGACCCAGTACTTC	CASSLPGDGQETQYF
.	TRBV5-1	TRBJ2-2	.	TGCGCCAGCAGCTTGGGTAGCGGGAACACCGGGGAGCTGTTTTTT	CASSLGSGNTGELFF
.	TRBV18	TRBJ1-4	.	TGTGCCAGCTCACCAAACCCTCCACGTAGTACCGAAAAACTGTTTTTT	CASSPNPPRSTEKLFF
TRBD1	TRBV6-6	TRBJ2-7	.	TGTGCCAGTGCGAACCGGGACAGGGCCGCCTACGAGCAGTACTTC	CASANRDRAAYEQYF
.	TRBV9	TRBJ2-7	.	TGTGCCAGCAGCGTGGCCACGACGTTCGGGTCCGAGCAGTACTTC	CASSVATTFGSEQYF
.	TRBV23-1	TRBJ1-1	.	TGCGCCAGCACCCCCCCAGGGTGGGACACTGAAGCTTTCTTT	CASTPPGWDTEAFF
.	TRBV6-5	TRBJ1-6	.	TGTGCCAGCAGCCGACCAGGGGATAATTCACCCCTCCACTTT	CASSRPGDNSPLHF
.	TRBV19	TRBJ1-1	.	TGTGCCAGTAGTATGCGGACTGAAGCTTTCTTT	CASSMRTEAFF